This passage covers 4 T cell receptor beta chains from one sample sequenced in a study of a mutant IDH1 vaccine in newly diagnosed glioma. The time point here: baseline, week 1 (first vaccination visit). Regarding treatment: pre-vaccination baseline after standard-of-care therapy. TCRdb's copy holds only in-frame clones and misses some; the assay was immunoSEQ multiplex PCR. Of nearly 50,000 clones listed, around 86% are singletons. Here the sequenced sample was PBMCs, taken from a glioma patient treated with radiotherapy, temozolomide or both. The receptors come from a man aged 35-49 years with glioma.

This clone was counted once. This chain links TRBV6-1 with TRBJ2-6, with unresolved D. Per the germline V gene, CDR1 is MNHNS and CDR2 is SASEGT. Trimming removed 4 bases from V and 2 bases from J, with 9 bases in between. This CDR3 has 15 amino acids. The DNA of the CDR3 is TGTGCCAGCAGTGGGTCGTTCGCTGGGGCCAACGTCCTGACTTTC. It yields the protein CASSGSFAGANVLTF.

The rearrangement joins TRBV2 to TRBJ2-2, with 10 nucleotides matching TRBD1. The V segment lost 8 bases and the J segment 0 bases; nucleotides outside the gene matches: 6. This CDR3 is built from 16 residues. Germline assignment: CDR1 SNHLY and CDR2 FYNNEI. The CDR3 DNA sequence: TGTGCCAGCCGAAGACAGGGGGCTTCGAACACCGGGGAGCTGTTTTTT. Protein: CASRRQGASNTGELFF.

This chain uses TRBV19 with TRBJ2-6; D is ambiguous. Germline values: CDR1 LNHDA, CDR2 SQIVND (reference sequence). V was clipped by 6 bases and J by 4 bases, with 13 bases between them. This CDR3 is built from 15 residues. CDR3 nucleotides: TGTGCCAGTAGAACGAGTCTTGGGGGGGCCAACGTCCTGACTTTC. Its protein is CASRTSLGGANVLTF.

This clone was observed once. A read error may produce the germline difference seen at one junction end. The CDR3 DNA sequence: TGTGCCACCAGTGGGGACGTGGGACAGGGGACGAAGACCCAGTACTTC. Translating it yields CATSGDVGQGTKTQYF. J is TRBJ2-5 and V is TRBV10-3; 10 positions agree with TRBD1. The CDR3 has 16 amino acids. Germline CDR1 and CDR2: ENHRY and SYGVKD.